Shown below are 26 T cell receptor beta chains from a single sample sequenced in a study of CD8+ T cells in alopecia areata (dated by TCRdb to between 2018 and 2020). The time point label here, explained by the study, means: baseline before oral tofacitinib. Libraries were built with the immunoSEQ multiplex PCR assay. To provide template for TCR sequencing, every sample had RNA extracted and reverse transcribed into cDNA. TCRdb took this table from immuneACCESS and kept in-frame rearrangements with V and J called. Such tables lack part of the clones; where checked against another copy, unresolved V genes explain under half of the gap, and the rest is unexplained. Counted in this sample were 140,000 to 150,000 clones; 40% to 55% of them appeared once. In total, the top ten clones hold 0.95% to 1% of the sample. This sample comprised CD4+ T cells sorted from blood, obtained at week 0. These receptors all stem from a human donor with alopecia areata.

The genes are TRBV30 and TRBJ2-1, with D uncertain. The CDR3 loop spans 13 amino acids. Germline lookup yields CDR1 GTSNPN and CDR2 SVGIG (reference sequence). The V end lost 3 bases, the J end lost 15 bases, and 21 bases lay between the germline ends. The DNA of the CDR3 is TGTGCCTGGAGGGCACCTGGGGTTCGAGGTCCGTTCTTC. Translation gives CAWRAPGVRGPFF.

The CDR3 nucleotides read TGCAGCGCCGCAGGGGGACGGGAGCTCGAGCAGTACTTC. Translation: CSAAGGRELEQYF. This chain uses TRBV29-1 with TRBJ2-7; the D gene is possibly TRBD1 (7 bases). V was cut by 7 bases and J by 6 bases, with 19 bases left in between. The CDR3 contains 13 residues. Germline CDR1 reads SQVTM; CDR2 reads ANQGSEA.

This clone was counted only a few times. The chain recombines TRBV29-1 with TRBJ1-1; unclear D gene. This CDR3 spans 15 amino acids. Germline assignment: CDR1 SQVTM and CDR2 ANQGSEA. V lost 6 bases and J lost 1, with 18 bases in between. Written as DNA, the CDR3 is TGCAGCGTCCGAGGTGGTAGTCAATCGAACACTGAAGCTTTCTTT. Amino acids: CSVRGGSQSNTEAFF.

The rearrangement joins TRBV5-1 to TRBJ1-4; D gene ambiguous. With 0 bases removed from V and 0 bases from J, the gap between germline ends came to 3 bases. Germline assignment: CDR1 SGHRS and CDR2 YFSETQ. This CDR3 contains 14 residues. The CDR3 sequence: CASSLVSTNEKLFF. The CDR3 DNA is TGCGCCAGCAGCTTGGTTTCAACTAATGAAAAACTGTTTTTT.

The chain carries TRBV30 and TRBJ2-2, with D unclear. CDR1 GTSNPN and CDR2 SVGIG come from the germline V gene (reference sequence). V lost 2 bases, J lost 7 bases, and 11 bases lay in between. This CDR3 comprises 13 residues. The CDR3 loop reads CAWSNSLDGELFF. The CDR3 region has the DNA TGTGCCTGGAGTAACAGTTTGGACGGGGAGCTGTTTTTT.

This chain connects TRBV7-2 to TRBJ1-4, with a possible D match to TRBD1 (5 bases). This CDR3 contains 14 residues. Trimming removed 3 bases at V and 7 bases at J, with 12 bases between. Germline V gene sequence: CDR1 SGHTA, CDR2 FQGNSA. CDR3 nucleotide sequence: TGTGCCAGCAGCTTGGAAGGGGCAGGTGAAAAACTGTTTTTT. Its translation: CASSLEGAGEKLFF.

V usage is TRBV6-5 and J usage is TRBJ2-3, with 8 bases identical to TRBD2. This CDR3 spans 15 amino acids. Germline CDR1 and CDR2: MNHEY and SVGAGI. With 5 bases clipped from V and 2 bases from J, the junction kept 6 bases outside the gene matches. This CDR3 reads CASSGRGRFTDTQYF. The CDR3 DNA sequence: TGTGCCAGCAGTGGTCGCGGGAGGTTCACAGATACGCAGTATTTT.

This clone was observed a handful of times. This chain joins TRBV7-7 and TRBJ2-1, with D perhaps matching TRBD1 (6 bases). The CDR3 is made up of 12 amino acids. The V end was cut by 5 bases, the J end by 8 bases, with 10 bases between. Germline V gene lookup returns CDR1 SSHAT and CDR2 FNYEAQ (reference sequence). The CDR3 coding sequence is TGTGCCAGCAGCGCCAGGGGAGATGAGCAGTTCTTC. Translated: CASSARGDEQFF.

The chain is built from TRBV5-1 and TRBJ2-2; D not certain. Trimming took 4 bases from V and 4 from J, leaving 8 bases between them. The CDR3 runs to 13 residues. CDR1 is SGHRS and CDR2 is YFSETQ in the germline V gene. CDR3 loop: CASSQLGTGELFF. The DNA for the CDR3 is TGCGCCAGCAGCCAACTGGGCACCGGGGAGCTGTTTTTT.

The sample holds a few counts of this clone. The CDR3 region is CSVTNAAGARTEAFF. The CDR3 DNA is TGCAGCGTTACCAACGCTGCGGGGGCCCGAACTGAAGCTTTCTTT. The genes are TRBV29-1 and TRBJ1-1; TRBD1 might be the D (6 bases). CDR1 is SQVTM and CDR2 is ANQGSEA in the germline V gene. The germline V and J ends were trimmed by 5 bases and 5 bases, with 21 bases remaining between them. CDR3 length equals 15 residues.

The chain couples TRBV18 to TRBJ1-1; 7 positions agree with TRBD1. Germline V gene lookup returns CDR1 KGHSH and CDR2 LQKENI. Unmatched junction bases numbered 3, after V lost 6 bases and J lost 5 bases. The CDR3 spans 12 residues. The chain's CDR3 is CASSQDRTEAFF. CDR3 coding DNA: TGTGCCAGCTCGCAGGACAGGACTGAAGCTTTCTTT.

The chain carries TRBV30 and TRBJ1-3; no firm D call. The CDR3 spans 14 residues. CDR1 is GTSNPN and CDR2 is SVGIG in the germline V gene (reference sequence). Trimming removed 3 bases at V and 0 bases at J, with 9 bases between. The CDR3 spells CAWSPGDSGNTIYF. The CDR3 nucleotides read TGTGCCTGGAGCCCGGGAGACTCTGGAAACACCATATATTTT. Full variable domain (outside the CDR3, taken from reference TRBV30 and TRBJ1-3): SQTIHQWPATLVQPVGSPLSLECTVEGTSNPNLYWYRQAAGRGLQLLFYSVGIGQISSEVPQNLSASRPQDRQFILSSKKLLLSDSGFYLCAWSPGDSGNTIYFGEGSWLTVV.

This clone rates as medium-sized. The chain uses TRBV7-2 and TRBJ1-1; no definite D call. CDR3 length equals 13 residues. V shed 1 base and J shed 1 base, with 4 bases lying between them. Germline CDR1 is SGHTA and CDR2 is FQGNSA. CDR3 residues: CASSLGWNTEAFF. Written as DNA, the CDR3 is TGTGCCAGCAGCTTAGGGTGGAACACTGAAGCTTTCTTT.

The chain links TRBV7-9 to TRBJ1-1, with D maybe TRBD1 (5 bases). Trimming cost V 6 bases and J 5 bases, with 16 bases left between them. Germline V gene data show CDR1 as SEHNR and CDR2 as FQNEAQ (reference sequence). CDR3 length: 14 residues. In DNA, the CDR3 is TGTGCCAGCAGAAATAACCAGGGAGATACTGAAGCTTTCTTT. Its translation: CASRNNQGDTEAFF.

The chain carries TRBV19 and TRBJ1-1; D possibly corresponds to TRBD1 (6 bases). The germline CDR1 and CDR2 sequences are LNHDA and SQIVND (reference sequence). The CDR3 covers 15 residues. The V gene lost 3 bases and the J gene lost 0 bases, with 11 bases spanning the gap. CDR3 residues: CASSIRTALNTEAFF. In DNA form, the CDR3 reads TGTGCCAGTAGTATCCGGACAGCCTTGAACACTGAAGCTTTCTTT. The full variable domain, in which reference TRBV19 and TRBJ1-1 provide the parts outside the CDR3, is DGGITQSPKYLFRKEGQNVTLSCEQNLNHDAMYWYRQDPGQGLRLIYYSQIVNDFQKGDIAEGYSVSREKKESFPLTVTSAQKNPTAFYLCASSIRTALNTEAFFGQGTRLTVV.

This clone was seen just once. The gene calls are TRBV27 and TRBJ1-1; a weak D match, TRBD1 (5 bases). Germline V CDR1 and CDR2: MNHEY, SMNVEV (reference sequence). The CDR3 has 13 residues. V was clipped by 2 bases and J by 4 bases, with 8 bases between them. As DNA, the CDR3 is TGTGCCAGCAGTTTAATAGGGACCACTGAAGCTTTCTTT. It codes for CASSLIGTTEAFF.

The chain carries TRBV15 and TRBJ2-5; D gene uncertain. Germline loops: CDR1 LNHNV, CDR2 YYDKDF (reference sequence). Trimming cost V 2 bases and J 5 bases, with 9 bases left between them. This CDR3 spans 13 amino acids. The CDR3 is CATSRRIWETQYF. The DNA for the CDR3 is TGTGCCACCAGCAGACGTATATGGGAGACCCAGTACTTC.

The chain has TRBV19 and TRBJ2-2; 11 bases fit TRBD1. The CDR3 runs 14 residues. V lost 7 bases and J lost 6; bases outside the gene matches: 4. Germline CDR1 reads LNHDA; CDR2 reads SQIVND (reference sequence). CDR3 nucleotides: TGTGCCAGTATAGGGACAGGGGGATCCGGGGAGCTGTTTTTT. The encoded protein is CASIGTGGSGELFF.

A remark on this clone: In the same sample, other DNA sequences code for this CDR3. J is TRBJ1-5 and V is TRBV20-1; no firm D call. Between the trimmed V and J ends, which lost 6 bases and 4 bases, there was a span of 1 base. Germline values: CDR1 DFQATT, CDR2 SNEGSKA (reference sequence). The CDR3 is 9 amino acids. The CDR3 is CSANQPQHF. In DNA, the CDR3 is TGCAGTGCAAATCAGCCCCAGCATTTT.

V usage is TRBV4-2 and J usage is TRBJ2-1, with 10 bases aligning to TRBD2. V lost 1 base to trimming and J lost 6 bases; unmatched junction nucleotides: 3. The germline V gene has CDR1 LGHNA and CDR2 YNFKEQ. There are 15 residues in the CDR3. As DNA, the CDR3 is TGTGCCAGCAGCCAAGTCCTAGCGGGAGCCAATGAGCAGTTCTTC. Residues: CASSQVLAGANEQFF.

The chain uses TRBV9 and TRBJ1-1; D might be TRBD1 (5 bases). Germline V gene sequence: CDR1 SGDLS, CDR2 YYNGEE. Trimming removed 4 bases from V and 2 bases from J, with 12 bases in between. The length of the CDR3 is 14 residues. CDR3 sequence: CASSSLGVNTEAFF. CDR3 DNA sequence: TGTGCCAGCAGCTCTTTGGGGGTCAACACTGAAGCTTTCTTT.

The CDR3 DNA reads TGCAGCGTTGAAGAGGGGACAGGGTGGACCGGGGAGCTGTTTTTT. Amino acids: CSVEEGTGWTGELFF. This sequence joins TRBV29-1 and TRBJ2-2; 9 bases are a match to TRBD1. The CDR3 extends over 15 amino acids. Unmatched junction bases numbered 4, after V lost 0 bases and J lost 5 bases. Germline assignment: CDR1 SQVTM and CDR2 ANQGSEA.

This clone showed up just a few times. The gene calls are TRBV4-1 and TRBJ2-5; possibly TRBD1 for D (5 bases). Germline loops: CDR1 MGHRA, CDR2 YSYEKL. CDR3 length: 14 residues. V was cut by 4 bases and J by 5 bases, with 14 bases left in between. CDR3 amino acids: CASSPSKGIETQYF. CDR3 DNA: TGCGCCAGCAGCCCCTCTAAGGGGATCGAGACCCAGTACTTC.

In its sample, this clone was seen a few times. The rearrangement links TRBV18 to TRBJ2-5, with 11 positions matching TRBD2. Germline assignment: CDR1 KGHSH and CDR2 LQKENI. Trimming cost V 4 bases and J 0 bases; bases outside gene matches: 1. The CDR3 length is 15 residues. CDR3 DNA sequence: TGTGCCAGCTCACTACTAGCGGGAGACCAAGAGACCCAGTACTTC. Its protein is CASSLLAGDQETQYF.

This clone has more than one count but fewer than ten. The genes are TRBV7-2 and TRBJ2-7; D unclear. Germline V gene sequence: CDR1 SGHTA, CDR2 FQGNSA. The CDR3 consists of 14 residues. V lost 5 bases and J lost 0, with 11 bases in between. CDR3 nucleotides: TGTGCCAGCAGCCCATATCAGAACTCCTACGAGCAGTACTTC. It encodes CASSPYQNSYEQYF.

This rearrangement joins TRBV7-3 to TRBJ1-2, with TRBD1 matching over 10 bases. The CDR3 totals 14 residues. Germline V lookup: CDR1 SGHTA, CDR2 FQGTGA. After removal of 3 bases from V and 4 bases from J, the junction contained 2 bases not matched to a gene. The CDR3 DNA is TGTGCCAGCAGCTTCGGGACAGGGGCCTATGGCTACACCTTC. Its protein product is CASSFGTGAYGYTF.